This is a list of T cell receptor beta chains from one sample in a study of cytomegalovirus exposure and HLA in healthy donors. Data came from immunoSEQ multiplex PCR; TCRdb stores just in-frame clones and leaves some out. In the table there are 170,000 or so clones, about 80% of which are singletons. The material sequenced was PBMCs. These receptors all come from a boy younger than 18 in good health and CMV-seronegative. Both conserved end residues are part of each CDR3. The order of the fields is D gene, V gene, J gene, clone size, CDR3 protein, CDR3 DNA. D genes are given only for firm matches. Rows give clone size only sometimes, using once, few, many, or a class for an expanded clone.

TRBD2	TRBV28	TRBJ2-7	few	CASSSGGTYEQYF	TGTGCCAGCAGTAGCGGGGGGACCTACGAGCAGTACTTC
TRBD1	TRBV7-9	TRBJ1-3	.	CASNEPGQGNDWAGNTIYF	TGTGCCAGCAACGAACCGGGACAGGGGAACGATTGGGCTGGAAACACCATATATTTT
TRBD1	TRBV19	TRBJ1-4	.	CASSIQGVRTTEKLFF	TGTGCCAGTAGTATACAGGGGGTCAGAACCACTGAAAAACTGTTTTTT
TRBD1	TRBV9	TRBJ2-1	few	CASSPPDRGHNEQFF	TGTGCCAGCAGCCCGCCGGACAGGGGCCACAATGAGCAGTTCTTC
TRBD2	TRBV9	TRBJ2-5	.	CASSASLAGGQETQYF	TGTGCCAGCAGCGCCTCGTTAGCGGGGGGCCAAGAGACCCAGTACTTC
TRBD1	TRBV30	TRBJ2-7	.	CAWSRTGGLDEQYF	TGTGCCTGGAGCCGGACAGGGGGGTTAGACGAGCAGTACTTC
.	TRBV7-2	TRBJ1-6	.	CASSPGGGHSPLHF	TGTGCCAGCAGCCCCGGCGGGGGGCATTCACCCCTCCACTTT
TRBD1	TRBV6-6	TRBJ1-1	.	CASIRDRPMNTEAFF	TGTGCCAGCATACGGGACAGGCCGATGAACACTGAAGCTTTCTTT
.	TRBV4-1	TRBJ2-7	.	CASSQGHPSSYEQYF	TGCGCCAGCAGCCAAGGACACCCGAGCTCCTACGAGCAGTACTTC
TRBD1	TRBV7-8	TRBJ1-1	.	CASSSMTGGNTEAFF	TGTGCCAGCAGCTCCATGACAGGGGGAAACACTGAAGCTTTCTTT
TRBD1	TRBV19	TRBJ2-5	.	CASSIRTGLETQYF	TGTGCCAGTAGTATCCGGACAGGGTTGGAGACCCAGTACTTC
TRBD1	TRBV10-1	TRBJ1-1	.	CASSLDRGATEAFF	TGCGCCAGCAGTCTTGACAGGGGCGCCACTGAAGCTTTCTTT
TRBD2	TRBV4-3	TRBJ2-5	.	CASSHTSGRGGTQYF	TGCGCCAGCAGCCATACTAGCGGTAGAGGGGGGACCCAGTACTTC
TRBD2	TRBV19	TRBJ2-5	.	CASSPWTSGRVGETQYF	TGTGCCAGTAGTCCGTGGACTAGCGGTAGGGTAGGGGAGACCCAGTACTTC
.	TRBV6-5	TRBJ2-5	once	CASSYGAGPQETQYF	TGTGCCAGCAGTTACGGGGCGGGGCCCCAAGAGACCCAGTACTTC
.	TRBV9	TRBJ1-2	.	CASSVADGHIGYTF	TGTGCCAGCAGCGTGGCCGACGGACATATAGGCTACACCTTC
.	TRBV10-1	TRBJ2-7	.	CVPPGVHEQYF	TGCGTGCCCCCAGGGGTCCACGAGCAGTACTTC
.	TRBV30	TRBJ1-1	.	CAWSRGQPHEAFF	TGTGCCTGGAGTCGAGGACAGCCCCATGAAGCTTTCTTT
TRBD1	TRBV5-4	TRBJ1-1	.	CASRANGDRNTEAFF	TGTGCCAGCAGAGCGAACGGGGACAGAAACACTGAAGCTTTCTTT
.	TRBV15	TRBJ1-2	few	CATSRVRDRLYGYTF	TGTGCCACCAGCAGAGTGAGAGACAGACTCTATGGCTACACCTTC
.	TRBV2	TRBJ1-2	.	CASSAWVGGGDGYTF	TGTGCCAGCAGTGCCTGGGTAGGGGGTGGGGATGGCTACACCTTC
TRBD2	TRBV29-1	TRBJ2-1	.	CSVVGGNEQFF	TGCAGCGTTGTCGGGGGGAATGAGCAGTTCTTC
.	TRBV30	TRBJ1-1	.	CAWSSGRGNTEAFF	TGTGCCTGGAGTTCAGGCCGGGGAAACACTGAAGCTTTCTTT
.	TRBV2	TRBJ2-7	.	CASLLRPSGAYEQYF	TGTGCCAGTCTACTTCGACCCTCGGGGGCCTACGAGCAGTACTTC
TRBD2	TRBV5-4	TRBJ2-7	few	CASSLPTGTSGRYEQYF	TGTGCCAGCAGCTTGCCGACTGGGACTAGCGGGAGGTACGAGCAGTACTTC
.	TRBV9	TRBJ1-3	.	CASSVDPAGLANTIYF	TGTGCCAGCAGCGTAGACCCCGCAGGGCTGGCCAACACCATATATTTT
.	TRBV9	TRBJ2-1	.	CASSDVYRGSSYNEQFF	TGTGCCAGCAGCGACGTTTACCGGGGTAGCTCCTACAATGAGCAGTTCTTC
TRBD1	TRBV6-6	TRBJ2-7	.	CASRQGQGAYEQYF	TGTGCCAGCAGACAGGGACAGGGGGCCTACGAGCAGTACTTC
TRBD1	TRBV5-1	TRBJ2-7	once	CASSSGDREKLRYF	TGCGCCAGCAGCTCGGGTGACAGGGAGAAACTCCGGTACTTC
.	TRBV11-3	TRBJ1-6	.	CASSLQQGDNSPLHF	TGTGCCAGCAGCTTGCAACAGGGAGATAATTCACCCCTCCACTTT
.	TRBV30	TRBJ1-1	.	CATAGGTNTEAFF	TGTGCCACGGCCGGGGGGACGAACACTGAAGCTTTCTTT
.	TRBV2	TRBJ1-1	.	CASSEAGGVTEAFF	TGTGCCAGCAGTGAAGCAGGGGGGGTTACTGAAGCTTTCTTT
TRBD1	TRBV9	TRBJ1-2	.	CASSATGDAGYTF	TGTGCCAGCAGCGCTACAGGGGACGCGGGCTACACCTTC
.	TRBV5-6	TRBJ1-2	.	CASSLGRGYGYTF	TGTGCCAGCAGCTTAGGCAGGGGTTATGGCTACACCTTC
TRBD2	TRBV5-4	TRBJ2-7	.	CASSWGASGPYEQYF	TGTGCCAGCAGCTGGGGAGCTAGCGGCCCCTACGAGCAGTACTTC
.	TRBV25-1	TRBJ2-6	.	CASSAPGSGANVLTF	TGTGCCAGCAGTGCCCCAGGGTCTGGGGCCAACGTCCTGACTTTC
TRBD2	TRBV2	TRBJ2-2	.	CASGALAGDTGELFF	TGTGCCAGCGGCGCCCTAGCGGGGGACACCGGGGAGCTGTTTTTT